This entry describes one T cell receptor (beta chain). Its cognate antigen is unknown. The sample belongs to a study of T cell repertoires in cytomegalovirus infection. Across the whole study: Recently identified HLA-C-restricted CMV epitopes and well-studied HLA-B-restricted CMV epitopes were used by the study.

Study observations and caveats: Based on cumulative public TCR beta family frequency, carriers of CMV plus the relevant HLA were identified.

TCRdb fed the reads into MiXCR, producing one record per CDR3 protein. The sample lists roughly 100,000 distinct CDR3 sequences, approximately 45% occurring once. The CDR3 contains 13 residues. The V end lost 2 bases, the J end lost 8 bases, and 12 bases lay between the germline ends. The starting material was CD8+ T cells from cultured PBMCs, obtained from culture after CMV antigen stimulation. The TCR originated in a human donor in good health (CMV status not recorded). Some clones in this sample may be carry-over from other donors' samples. The chain is built from TRBV12-3 or TRBV12-4 and TRBJ1-2; no clear D. CDR3 sequence: CASSLNSATGYTF. Written as DNA, the CDR3 is TGTGCCAGCAGTTTAAACAGCGCGACCGGCTACACCTTC.